Listed below are T cell receptor beta chains from one sample, sequenced in a study of OX40 agonist ivuxolimab in advanced cancers. Profiling relied on immunoSEQ multiplex PCR, and the TCRdb table lists in-frame clones only, not all of them. The top ten hold 0.3% to 0.4% of the sample, which has tens of thousands of clones, around nine tenths seen once. The sample was CD4+ or CD8+ T cells sorted from blood, taken in a trial of the OX40 agonist ivuxolimab. The source of these receptors is an adult with an advanced solid tumor such as melanoma, head and neck, liver or kidney cancer. Both conserved end residues are part of each CDR3. The order of the fields is D gene, V gene, J gene, CDR3 protein, CDR3 DNA. The D gene is left open where the match is weak.

TRBD1,TRBV25-1,TRBJ2-4,CASSGGTGWAKNIQYF,TGTGCCAGCAGTGGAGGGACAGGGTGGGCCAAAAACATTCAGTACTTC
-,TRBV10-3,TRBJ1-1,CAISELSANTEAFF,TGTGCCATCAGTGAGTTATCAGCGAACACTGAAGCTTTCTTT
-,TRBV6-4,TRBJ1-5,CASSTGFNQPQHF,TGTGCCAGCAGCACAGGATTCAATCAGCCCCAGCATTTT
-,TRBV28,TRBJ1-1,CASSLRGRGEAFF,TGTGCCAGCAGCTTAAGGGGGAGGGGTGAAGCTTTCTTT
TRBD1,TRBV27,TRBJ2-7,CASSLLGQPQGYEQYF,TGTGCCAGCAGTCTACTTGGACAGCCACAGGGGTACGAGCAGTACTTC
TRBD1,TRBV7-9,TRBJ2-5,CASSLVGRGPSETQYF,TGTGCCAGCAGCTTAGTCGGCAGGGGGCCAAGCGAGACCCAGTACTTC
-,TRBV5-1,TRBJ1-3,CASSLGPGNTIYF,TGCGCCAGCAGCTTGGGTCCTGGAAACACCATATATTTT
-,TRBV27,TRBJ2-5,CASSLVETQYF,TGTGCCAGCAGTTTAGTAGAGACCCAGTACTTC
-,TRBV28,TRBJ1-2,CASSSPSGRTYGYTF,TGTGCCAGCAGTAGCCCCTCCGGACGGACCTATGGCTACACCTTC
-,TRBV10-1,TRBJ2-1,CASSLPRGFEAYNEQFF,TGCGCCAGCAGTTTACCTAGGGGGTTTGAAGCCTACAATGAGCAGTTCTTC
-,TRBV5-4,TRBJ1-2,CASSLPANYGYTF,TGTGCCAGCAGCTTGCCAGCTAACTATGGCTACACCTTC
TRBD2,TRBV5-4,TRBJ2-5,CASSWSGGQETQYF,TGTGCCAGCAGCTGGTCGGGGGGCCAAGAGACCCAGTACTTC
-,TRBV6-4,TRBJ1-6,CASSVGDNSPLHF,TGTGCCAGTTCGGTGGGGGATAATTCACCCCTCCACTTT
-,TRBV2,TRBJ1-5,CANLYNRYSPQHF,TGTGCCAACCTGTACAACCGCTACAGTCCCCAGCATTTT
-,TRBV20-1,TRBJ2-1,CSVYRVNEQFF,TGCAGTGTGTACAGGGTAAATGAGCAGTTCTTC
-,TRBV9,TRBJ2-1,CASSVDGNSYNEQFF,TGTGCCAGCAGCGTAGACGGGAACTCCTACAATGAGCAGTTCTTC
-,TRBV5-6,TRBJ2-5,CASSLDRQQETQYF,TGTGCCAGCAGCTTGGACAGGCAACAAGAGACCCAGTACTTC
TRBD1,TRBV5-1,TRBJ1-4,CASSSGTGSTNEKLFF,TGCGCCAGCAGCTCGGGGACAGGCTCAACTAATGAAAAACTGTTTTTT